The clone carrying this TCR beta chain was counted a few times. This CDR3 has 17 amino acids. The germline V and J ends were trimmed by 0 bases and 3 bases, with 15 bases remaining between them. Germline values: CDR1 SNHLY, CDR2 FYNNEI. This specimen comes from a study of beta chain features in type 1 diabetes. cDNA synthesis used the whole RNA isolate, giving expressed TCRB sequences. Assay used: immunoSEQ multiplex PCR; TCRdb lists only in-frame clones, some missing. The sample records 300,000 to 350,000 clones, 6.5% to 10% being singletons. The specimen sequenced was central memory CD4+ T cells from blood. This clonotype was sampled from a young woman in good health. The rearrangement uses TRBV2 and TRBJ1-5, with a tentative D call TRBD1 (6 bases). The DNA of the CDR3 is TGTGCCAGCAGTGAAGCTTGGACAGAACTACTCAATCAGCCCCAGCATTTT. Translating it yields CASSEAWTELLNQPQHF.